This TCR beta chain was obtained from a study of Siglec-9 on CD8 T cells in melanoma (dated by TCRdb to the late 2010s). At the level of the whole study: The study investigated Siglec-9 expression on CD8+ T cells and the role of Siglec-9 in regulating T cells in the melanoma tumor microenvironment.

There are 14 amino acids in the CDR3, from cysteine to phenylalanine inclusive. Solely the CDR3 DNA is kept, with 42 bases framed from the first base. In the germline V gene, CDR1 corresponds to MNHEY and CDR2 to SVGAGI. The germline V and J ends show losses of 3 bases and 5 bases respectively, and no gene match explains 5 bases of the junction. This clone was counted a single time. Its specific antigen is unknown. Base qualities are not provided; no much larger clone lies one nucleotide away. To prepare the library, the immunoSEQ multiplex PCR assay was applied. In TCRdb, the immuneACCESS table is reduced to in-frame sequences with V and J assigned. These tables do not hold every clone; where another copy was compared, an unresolved V gene accounts for under half, and the others remain unexplained. A total of about 30,000 clones appear in this sample, 80% of them only once. The ten largest clonotypes hold 5.8% of the sample.

The research as a whole found: According to the report, an effector memory CD8+ T-cell subset that seemed to build up inside melanoma tumors was both marked and regulated by Siglec-9.

The receptor chain draws on TRBV6-5 and TRBJ2-3, with TRBD2 matching 7 junction bases. The origin of this receptor is a human donor in good health. Sequencing used Siglec-9- CD8+ T cells sorted from blood. The cell subset or site label on this specimen signifies: CD8 T cells lacking Siglec-9. The sequenced DNA is TGTGCCAGCAGTTATGTCACTAGCGTAGATACGCAGTATTTT. This is translated as CASSYVTSVDTQYF.